These T cell receptor beta chains were read from a single sample in a study of blood T cell repertoires in COVID-19. Profiling relied on immunoSEQ multiplex PCR, and the TCRdb table lists in-frame clones only, not all of them. The data hold over 100,000 clones, with 84% observed a single time. Sequenced sample: peripheral blood. The source is a man in his sixties with acute or convalescent COVID-19. The CDR3 runs from the conserved cysteine through the conserved F or W. D genes are given only for firm matches. Where a row states a size, it is once, few, many or the class of an expanded clone; other rows omit it.

clone_size	d_call	v_call	j_call	cdr3_aa	cdr3_nt
NA	NA	TRBV5-8	TRBJ2-1	CASSLLTLQGGEQFF	TGTGCCAGCAGCTTGCTGACCCTTCAGGGAGGTGAGCAGTTCTTC
once	NA	TRBV24-1	TRBJ1-4	CATSDGRAGAEKLFF	TGTGCCACCAGTGACGGCAGGGCAGGAGCTGAAAAACTGTTTTTT
NA	NA	TRBV5-4	TRBJ1-1	CASSLALTEAFF	TGTGCCAGCAGCTTGGCTCTTACTGAAGCTTTCTTT
NA	TRBD1	TRBV28	TRBJ1-1	CASSYWDRDTEAFF	TGTGCCAGCAGTTATTGGGACAGGGACACTGAAGCTTTCTTT
NA	NA	TRBV5-1	TRBJ1-2	CASSQTLTGSGSIHYTF	TGCGCCAGCAGCCAAACACTGACAGGAAGCGGCAGCATCCACTACACCTTC
once	NA	TRBV6-1	TRBJ1-2	CASSEAWQNYGYTF	TGTGCCAGCAGTGAAGCGTGGCAGAACTATGGCTACACCTTC
NA	NA	TRBV19	TRBJ1-3	CASNPSVSGNTIYF	TGTGCCAGTAATCCTTCAGTCTCTGGAAACACCATATATTTT
few	TRBD2	TRBV12-3/TRBV12-4	TRBJ2-3	CASSFSGLVPYF	TGTGCCAGCAGTTTTTCGGGACTAGTCCCGTATTTT
NA	TRBD1	TRBV5-1	TRBJ2-1	CASRSGQGYNEQFF	TGCGCCAGCAGATCGGGACAGGGATACAATGAGCAGTTCTTC
NA	TRBD1	TRBV29-1	TRBJ1-5	CSVELGTGSGQPQHF	TGCAGCGTTGAGCTCGGGACAGGGAGCGGTCAGCCCCAGCATTTT
NA	NA	TRBV2	TRBJ1-5	CASSDRGGQPQHF	TGTGCCAGCTCGGACCGGGGGGGGCAGCCCCAGCATTTT
NA	TRBD2	TRBV7-2	TRBJ2-3	CASSLGGRSTDTQYF	TGTGCCAGCAGCTTAGGCGGGAGATCGACAGATACGCAGTATTTT
few	TRBD2	TRBV7-8	TRBJ2-7	CASSLIAGGSSASYEQYF	TGTGCCAGCAGCCTAATAGCGGGAGGCTCTTCAGCCTCGTACGAGCAGTACTTC
few	NA	TRBV24-1	TRBJ1-5	CATSDPGGQPQHF	TGTGCCACCAGTGACCCGGGGGGCCAGCCCCAGCATTTT
NA	TRBD1	TRBV10-3	TRBJ2-7	CAIGLRAGAGTGMYEQYF	TGTGCCATCGGCTTAAGAGCAGGAGCCGGGACAGGGATGTACGAGCAGTACTTC
NA	NA	TRBV6-5	TRBJ1-1	CASSFPGGSRTEAFF	TGTGCCAGCAGTTTCCCTGGGGGGTCGAGGACTGAAGCTTTCTTT
few	TRBD1	TRBV6-6	TRBJ2-1	CASRQGAYNEQFF	TGTGCCAGCAGACAGGGGGCCTACAATGAGCAGTTCTTC
NA	NA	TRBV5-1	TRBJ1-4	CASSSTATNEKLFF	TGCGCCAGCAGCTCGACTGCAACTAATGAAAAACTGTTTTTT
NA	NA	TRBV5-1	TRBJ2-2	CASSLVLGDTGELFF	TGCGCCAGCAGCTTGGTTTTAGGAGACACCGGGGAGCTGTTTTTT
NA	TRBD2	TRBV15	TRBJ2-1	CATSSSHWRERGNEQFF	TGTGCCACCAGCAGTAGTCATTGGCGGGAGCGAGGGAATGAGCAGTTCTTC
NA	TRBD1	TRBV5-1	TRBJ2-3	CASSLTGALITDTQYF	TGCGCCAGCAGCTTGACAGGGGCCCTCATCACAGATACGCAGTATTTT
NA	TRBD2	TRBV5-1	TRBJ2-2	CASSSSGTTNTGELFF	TGCGCCAGCAGCTCTTCAGGGACTACGAACACCGGGGAGCTGTTTTTT
NA	TRBD1	TRBV30	TRBJ2-2	CAWSPHGTGLPGELFF	TGTGCCTGGAGCCCTCACGGGACAGGTCTGCCCGGGGAGCTGTTTTTT
NA	TRBD1	TRBV18	TRBJ2-7	CASSPRDRAYEQYF	TGTGCCAGCTCACCGCGGGACAGGGCCTACGAGCAGTACTTC
NA	NA	TRBV29-1	TRBJ2-3	CSARVEGESTDTQYF	TGCAGCGCCCGAGTAGAGGGGGAGTCCACAGATACGCAGTATTTT
once	TRBD1	TRBV10-3	TRBJ2-1	CAISETRAAGGDEQFF	TGTGCCATCAGTGAGACAAGGGCTGCAGGGGGAGATGAGCAGTTCTTC
once	TRBD2	TRBV28	TRBJ2-7	CASSSNSGGVLYEQYF	TGTGCCAGCAGTTCTAATTCCGGGGGGGTCTTATACGAGCAGTACTTC
NA	TRBD1	TRBV29-1	TRBJ2-2	CSVLLGTGKTGELFF	TGCAGCGTCCTGTTGGGGACAGGGAAGACCGGGGAGCTGTTTTTT
NA	TRBD2	TRBV5-1	TRBJ2-5	CASSLISGVYQETQYF	TGCGCCAGCAGCCTAATTAGCGGGGTGTACCAAGAGACCCAGTACTTC
NA	NA	TRBV30	TRBJ2-1	CAWGKGNEQFF	TGTGCCTGGGGAAAGGGGAATGAGCAGTTCTTC
NA	TRBD1	TRBV18	TRBJ1-1	CASSLGTGETEAFF	TGTGCCAGCTCCCTCGGGACAGGGGAGACTGAAGCTTTCTTT
NA	NA	TRBV28	TRBJ1-2	CASSPHRTDGYTF	TGTGCCAGCAGTCCACATCGGACAGACGGCTACACCTTC
once	NA	TRBV7-6	TRBJ2-1	CASSPVGGYNEQFF	TGTGCCAGCAGCCCCGTAGGGGGCTACAATGAGCAGTTCTTC
NA	TRBD1	TRBV2	TRBJ2-7	CASRADRALAYEQYF	TGTGCCAGCAGGGCGGACAGGGCCCTTGCCTACGAGCAGTACTTC
NA	NA	TRBV7-2	TRBJ1-2	CASSPAWGGGYTF	TGTGCCAGCAGCCCGGCGTGGGGGGGTGGCTACACCTTC
NA	NA	TRBV28	TRBJ2-3	CASRLSTDTQYF	TGTGCCAGCAGACTATCCACAGATACGCAGTATTTT
few	TRBD2	TRBV28	TRBJ2-7	CASTPSGTSVSYEQYF	TGTGCCAGCACCCCATCCGGGACTAGCGTCTCCTACGAGCAGTACTTC
NA	NA	TRBV11-2	TRBJ1-6	CASSLERRSSPLHF	TGTGCCAGCAGCTTAGAGCGGAGAAGCTCACCCCTCCACTTT
NA	TRBD2	TRBV2	TRBJ2-5	CASSERSGLAGPQYF	TGTGCCAGCAGTGAACGGTCGGGACTAGCGGGACCCCAGTACTTC
NA	NA	TRBV4-2	TRBJ1-2	CASSLPEGPGGYGYTF	TGTGCCAGCAGCCTACCAGAGGGTCCGGGAGGGTATGGCTACACCTTC
NA	NA	TRBV27	TRBJ2-5	CASSWDISQETQYF	TGTGCCAGCAGCTGGGACATCAGCCAAGAGACCCAGTACTTC
NA	NA	TRBV7-9	TRBJ2-7	CASSLVANPYEQYF	TGTGCCAGCAGCTTAGTAGCGAACCCCTACGAGCAGTACTTC
NA	TRBD2	TRBV2	TRBJ2-1	CASSENLGGRAMGEQFF	TGTGCCAGCAGTGAAAATTTGGGCGGGAGGGCCATGGGTGAGCAGTTCTTC
NA	NA	TRBV19	TRBJ1-6	CASTWGGNNSPLHF	TGTGCCAGTACATGGGGGGGCAACAATTCACCCCTCCACTTT
once	TRBD2	TRBV19	TRBJ2-1	CASSGGSVAGSSYNEQFF	TGTGCCAGTAGTGGTGGGTCGGTAGCGGGGAGCTCCTACAATGAGCAGTTCTTC
NA	NA	TRBV25-1	TRBJ1-1	CASKSNTEAFF	TGTGCCAGCAAATCAAACACTGAAGCTTTCTTT
NA	TRBD1	TRBV19	TRBJ1-1	CASSTDREAEAFF	TGTGCCAGTAGTACCGACAGGGAGGCTGAAGCTTTCTTT
NA	NA	TRBV9	TRBJ2-5	CASSVNRGAGETQYF	TGTGCCAGCAGCGTTAATAGGGGTGCAGGCGAGACCCAGTACTTC
once	NA	TRBV19	TRBJ1-1	CASSIPPGQGNTEAFF	TGTGCCAGTAGTATCCCCCCCGGCCAGGGGAACACTGAAGCTTTCTTT
once	NA	TRBV11-2	TRBJ2-5	CASSLNKETQYF	TGTGCCAGCAGCTTAAACAAAGAGACCCAGTACTTC
few	TRBD1	TRBV29-1	TRBJ1-5	CSAGTGGQPQHF	TGCAGCGCTGGGACAGGGGGCCAGCCCCAGCATTTT
NA	TRBD2	TRBV28	TRBJ2-7	CASGLAGFYEQYF	TGTGCCAGTGGGCTAGCGGGTTTCTACGAGCAGTACTTC
NA	TRBD1	TRBV15	TRBJ1-1	CAAKTGWNTEAFF	TGTGCCGCGAAGACAGGGTGGAACACTGAAGCTTTCTTT
NA	NA	TRBV3-1/TRBV3-2	TRBJ1-1	CASSQDNSLLAEAFF	TGTGCCAGCAGCCAAGATAACAGTCTTCTCGCTGAAGCTTTCTTT
NA	TRBD1	TRBV7-9	TRBJ1-5	CASSLTGGNQPQHF	TGTGCCAGCAGCCTGACAGGGGGCAATCAGCCCCAGCATTTT
NA	TRBD1	TRBV28	TRBJ1-1	CASSPPTGALVNTEAFF	TGTGCCAGCAGTCCGCCAACAGGGGCATTGGTGAACACTGAAGCTTTCTTT
NA	TRBD1	TRBV28	TRBJ1-2	CASSLRDRNYGYTF	TGTGCCAGCAGTTTAAGGGACAGGAACTATGGCTACACCTTC